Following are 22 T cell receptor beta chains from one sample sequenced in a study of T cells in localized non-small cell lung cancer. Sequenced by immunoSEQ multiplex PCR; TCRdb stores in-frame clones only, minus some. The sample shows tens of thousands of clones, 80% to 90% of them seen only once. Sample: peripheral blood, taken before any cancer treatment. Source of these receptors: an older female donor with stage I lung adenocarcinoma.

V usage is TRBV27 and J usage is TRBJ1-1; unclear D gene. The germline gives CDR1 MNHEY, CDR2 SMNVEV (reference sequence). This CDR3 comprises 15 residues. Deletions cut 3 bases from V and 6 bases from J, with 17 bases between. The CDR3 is CASSFRTAAASEAFF. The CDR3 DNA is TGTGCCAGCAGTTTTCGCACCGCGGCAGCATCTGAAGCTTTCTTT.

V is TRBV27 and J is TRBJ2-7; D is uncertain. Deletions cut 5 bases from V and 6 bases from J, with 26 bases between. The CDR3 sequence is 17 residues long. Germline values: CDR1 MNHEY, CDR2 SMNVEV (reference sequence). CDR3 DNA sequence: TGTGCCAGCAGTCAGACCGGAACCCGAAATATCCTAGGCGAGCAGTACTTC. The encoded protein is CASSQTGTRNILGEQYF.

CDR3 loop: CASSIDSSGRRKFF. The CDR3 DNA reads as TGTGCCAGTAGTATAGATTCTAGCGGGAGAAGAAAGTTCTTC. The V gene is TRBV19, the J gene TRBJ2-1; 10 bases are a match to TRBD2. Germline V gene sequence: CDR1 LNHDA, CDR2 SQIVND (reference sequence). This CDR3 is 14 amino acids long. With V trimmed by 0 bases and J by 14 bases, 7 bases remained unmatched. Using reference TRBV19 and TRBJ2-1 for the parts outside the CDR3, the full variable domain is DGGITQSPKYLFRKEGQNVTLSCEQNLNHDAMYWYRQDPGQGLRLIYYSQIVNDFQKGDIAEGYSVSREKKESFPLTVTSAQKNPTAFYLCASSIDSSGRRKFFGPGTRLTVL.

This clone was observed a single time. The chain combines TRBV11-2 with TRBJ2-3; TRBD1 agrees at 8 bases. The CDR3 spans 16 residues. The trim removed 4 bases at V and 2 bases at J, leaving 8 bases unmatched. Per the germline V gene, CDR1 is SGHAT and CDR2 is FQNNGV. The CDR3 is CASSSRQGLYTDTQYF. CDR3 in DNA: TGTGCCAGCAGCTCAAGACAGGGGCTTTACACAGATACGCAGTATTTT.

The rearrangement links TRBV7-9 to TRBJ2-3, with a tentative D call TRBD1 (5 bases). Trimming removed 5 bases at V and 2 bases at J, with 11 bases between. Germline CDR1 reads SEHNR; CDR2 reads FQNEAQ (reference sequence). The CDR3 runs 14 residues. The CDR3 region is CASSPGHITDTQYF. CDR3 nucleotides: TGTGCCAGCAGCCCAGGACACATCACAGATACGCAGTATTTT.

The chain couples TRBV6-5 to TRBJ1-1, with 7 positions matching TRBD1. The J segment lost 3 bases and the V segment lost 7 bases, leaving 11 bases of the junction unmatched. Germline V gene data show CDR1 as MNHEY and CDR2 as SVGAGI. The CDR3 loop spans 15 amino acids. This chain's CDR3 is CASTDRVGKDTEAFF. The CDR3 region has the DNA TGTGCCAGCACCGACAGGGTGGGTAAGGACACTGAAGCTTTCTTT.

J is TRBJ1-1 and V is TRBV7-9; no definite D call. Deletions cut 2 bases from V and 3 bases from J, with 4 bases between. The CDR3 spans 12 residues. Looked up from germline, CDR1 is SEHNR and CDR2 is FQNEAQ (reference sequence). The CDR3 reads CASSLLYTEAFF. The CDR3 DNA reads TGTGCCAGCAGCTTACTTTACACTGAAGCTTTCTTT.

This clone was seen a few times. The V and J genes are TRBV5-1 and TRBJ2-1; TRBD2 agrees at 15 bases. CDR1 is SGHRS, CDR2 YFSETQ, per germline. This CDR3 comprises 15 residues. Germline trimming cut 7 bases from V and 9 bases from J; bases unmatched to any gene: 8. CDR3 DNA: TGCGCCAGCCGCAAGGGACTAGCGGGGGGAAGTGAGCAGTTCTTC. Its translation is CASRKGLAGGSEQFF.

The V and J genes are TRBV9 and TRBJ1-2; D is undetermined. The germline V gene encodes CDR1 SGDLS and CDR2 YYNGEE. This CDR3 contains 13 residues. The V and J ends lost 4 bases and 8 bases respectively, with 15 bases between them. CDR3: CASSPLGDRGYTF. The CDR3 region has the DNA TGTGCCAGCAGCCCCCTCGGGGATCGAGGCTACACCTTC.

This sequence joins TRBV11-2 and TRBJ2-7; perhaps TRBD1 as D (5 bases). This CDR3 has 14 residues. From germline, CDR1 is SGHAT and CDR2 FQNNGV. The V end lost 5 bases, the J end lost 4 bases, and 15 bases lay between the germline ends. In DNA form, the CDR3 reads TGTGCCAGCAGCCTAGGATTAGGGGTTTACGAGCAGTACTTC. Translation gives CASSLGLGVYEQYF.

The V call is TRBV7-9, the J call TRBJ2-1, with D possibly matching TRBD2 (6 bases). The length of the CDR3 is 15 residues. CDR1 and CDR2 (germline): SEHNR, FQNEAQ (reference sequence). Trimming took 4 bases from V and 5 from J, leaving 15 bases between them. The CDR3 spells CASSSGLSYNNEQFF. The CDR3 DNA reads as TGTGCCAGCAGCTCGGGACTCTCCTATAACAATGAGCAGTTCTTC.

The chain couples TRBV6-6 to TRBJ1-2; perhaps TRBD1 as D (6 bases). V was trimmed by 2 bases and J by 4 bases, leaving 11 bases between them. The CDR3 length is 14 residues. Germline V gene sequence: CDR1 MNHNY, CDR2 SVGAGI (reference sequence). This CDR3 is CASSYRGGTYGYTF. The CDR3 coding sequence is TGTGCCAGCAGTTACAGAGGGGGTACCTATGGCTACACCTTC.

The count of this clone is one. The CDR3 DNA reads TGTGCCAGCAGTCTAGGACAGGGGGCATGGTATGGCTACACCTTC. Translating it yields CASSLGQGAWYGYTF. The chain is built from TRBV6-5 and TRBJ1-2, with 11 bases that match TRBD1. J gave up 5 bases and V 5 bases, and 7 bases lay outside the gene matches. CDR3 length: 15 residues. The germline gives CDR1 MNHEY, CDR2 SVGAGI.

CDR3 sequence (DNA): TGCGCCAGCAGCTTTGGTGAACAGACCTACTCTGGAAACACCATATATTTT. Translating it yields CASSFGEQTYSGNTIYF. The chain links TRBV5-1 to TRBJ1-3; no clear D. CDR1 is SGHRS, CDR2 YFSETQ, per germline. The CDR3 totals 17 residues. Trimming stripped 2 bases from V and 0 bases from J, with 15 bases between.

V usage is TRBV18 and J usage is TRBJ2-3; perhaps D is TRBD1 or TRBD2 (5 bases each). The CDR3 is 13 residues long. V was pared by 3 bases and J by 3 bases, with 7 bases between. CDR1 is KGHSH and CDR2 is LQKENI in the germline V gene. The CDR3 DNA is TGTGCCAGCTCACCGGGGGTGACAGATACGCAGTATTTT. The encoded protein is CASSPGVTDTQYF.

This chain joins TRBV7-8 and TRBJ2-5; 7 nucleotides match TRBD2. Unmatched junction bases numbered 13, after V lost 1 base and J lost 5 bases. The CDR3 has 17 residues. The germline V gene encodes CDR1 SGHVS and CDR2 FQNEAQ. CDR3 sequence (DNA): TGTGCCAGCAGCTTAGTTGGGCGTGGCGGGAGTGGGGAGACCCAGTACTTC. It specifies CASSLVGRGGSGETQYF.

Written as DNA, the CDR3 is TGTGCCAGCAGCCGTACCGGGACTAGCGGGCCTAACACCGGGGAGCTGTTTTTT. This translates into CASSRTGTSGPNTGELFF. V gene TRBV5-4 combines with J gene TRBJ2-2; 12 bases are shared with TRBD2. Germline loops: CDR1 SGHNT, CDR2 YYREEE (reference sequence). With 4 bases clipped from V and 2 bases from J, the junction kept 9 bases outside the gene matches. This CDR3 contains 18 residues.

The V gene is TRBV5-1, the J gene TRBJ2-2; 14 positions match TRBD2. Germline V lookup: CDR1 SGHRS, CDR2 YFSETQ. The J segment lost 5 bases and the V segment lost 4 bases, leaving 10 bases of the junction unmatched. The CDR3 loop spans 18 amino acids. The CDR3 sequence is CASSPGLAGVGVTGELFF. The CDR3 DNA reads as TGCGCCAGCAGCCCGGGACTAGCGGGAGTAGGAGTGACCGGGGAGCTGTTTTTT.

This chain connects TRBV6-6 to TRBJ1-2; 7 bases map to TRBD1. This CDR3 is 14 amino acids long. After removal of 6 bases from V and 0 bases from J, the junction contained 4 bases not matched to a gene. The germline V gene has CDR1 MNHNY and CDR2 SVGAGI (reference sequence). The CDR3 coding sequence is TGTGCCAGCAGAAGGGACAGAGCTAACTATGGCTACACCTTC. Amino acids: CASRRDRANYGYTF.

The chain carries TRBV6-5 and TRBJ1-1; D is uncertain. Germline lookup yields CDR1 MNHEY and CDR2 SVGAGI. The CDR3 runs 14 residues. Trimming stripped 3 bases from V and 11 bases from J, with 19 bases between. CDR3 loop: CASSYSARSDGAFF. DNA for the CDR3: TGTGCCAGCAGTTATTCCGCACGCTCGGATGGGGCTTTCTTT.

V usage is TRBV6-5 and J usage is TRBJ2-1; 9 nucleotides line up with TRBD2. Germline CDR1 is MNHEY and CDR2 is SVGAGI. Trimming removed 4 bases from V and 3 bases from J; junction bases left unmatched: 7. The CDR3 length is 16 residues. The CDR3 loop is CASSSPLAGSYNEQFF. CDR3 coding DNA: TGTGCCAGCAGTTCCCCGCTAGCGGGAAGCTACAATGAGCAGTTCTTC.

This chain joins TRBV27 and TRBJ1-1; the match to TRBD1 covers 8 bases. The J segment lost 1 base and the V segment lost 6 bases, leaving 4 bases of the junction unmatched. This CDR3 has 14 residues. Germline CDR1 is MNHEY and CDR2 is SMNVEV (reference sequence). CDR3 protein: CASRRTGSNTEAFF. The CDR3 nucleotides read TGTGCCAGCAGAAGGACAGGGTCGAACACTGAAGCTTTCTTT.